The rows below give T cell receptor beta chains drawn from one sample of a study of Ad26.COV2.S vaccination and SARS-CoV-2 variants. Repertoires were generated with immunoSEQ multiplex PCR, while TCRdb's copy carries only in-frame clones and drops some. The repertoire holds about 680,000 clones, roughly 90% seen once, with approximately 1.5% in the top ten. The starting material was peripheral blood, obtained in a trial of Ad26.COV2.S vaccine versus placebo. The receptors derive from a person aged 18-60 years who received the Ad26.COV2.S COVID-19 vaccine or a placebo. The CDR3 runs from the conserved cysteine through the conserved F or W. The order of the fields is V gene, D gene, CDR3 length, J gene, clone size, CDR3 protein, CDR3 DNA. A D gene is named only where the DNA matches it firmly. Rows may omit the clone size; those that give it use once, few, many or a size class.

TRBV4-3	-	15	TRBJ1-2	-	CASSQGGTASYGYTF	TGCGCCAGCAGCCAAGGGGGGACGGCTTCTTATGGCTACACCTTC
TRBV7-2	TRBD2	16	TRBJ2-2	-	CASSPRLAGDTGELFF	TGTGCCAGCAGCCCGAGACTAGCGGGGGACACCGGGGAGCTGTTTTTT
TRBV25-1	TRBD1	17	TRBJ2-5	once	CASSHPWDRAVTKTQYF	TGTGCCAGCAGTCACCCTTGGGACAGGGCCGTCACAAAGACCCAGTACTTC
TRBV20-1	-	11	TRBJ2-7	-	CSATNPGEQYF	TGCAGTGCGACCAACCCGGGCGAGCAGTACTTC
TRBV15	-	14	TRBJ2-2	-	CATRHREITGELFF	TGTGCCACCCGACACAGGGAAATAACCGGGGAGCTGTTTTTT
TRBV13	TRBD2	16	TRBJ2-7	-	CASSYVAGGPSYEQYF	TGTGCCAGCAGCTACGTAGCGGGAGGGCCCTCCTACGAGCAGTACTTC
TRBV7-9	TRBD1	16	TRBJ2-7	-	CASSDIRGQGVWEQYF	TGTGCCAGCAGCGATATCCGGGGACAGGGGGTCTGGGAGCAGTACTTC
TRBV12-5	TRBD2	14	TRBJ2-1	-	CASALTSGVYEQFF	TGTGCTAGTGCCCTGACTAGCGGGGTCTATGAGCAGTTCTTC
TRBV15	-	15	TRBJ1-4	-	CATSRDGGPTEKLFF	TGTGCCACCAGCAGAGATGGTGGCCCAACGGAAAAACTGTTTTTT
TRBV19	-	14	TRBJ1-4	-	CASSMAVKNEKLFF	TGTGCCAGTAGTATGGCGGTTAAGAACGAAAAACTGTTTTTT
TRBV18	-	15	TRBJ2-7	-	CASSAQPQTSYEQYF	TGTGCCAGCTCTGCACAGCCACAGACGAGTTACGAGCAGTACTTC
TRBV30	-	13	TRBJ2-7	-	CAWSSITDYEQYF	TGTGCCTGGAGCAGCATCACAGACTACGAGCAGTACTTC
TRBV6-5	-	15	TRBJ1-2	-	CASSYSSNSNYGYTF	TGTGCCAGCAGTTACTCTTCGAACAGTAACTATGGCTACACCTTC
TRBV6-4	-	14	TRBJ2-1	-	CASTTQGSRNEQFF	TGTGCCAGCACCACTCAGGGCAGTAGGAATGAGCAGTTCTTC
TRBV25-1	-	15	TRBJ1-1	-	CARGDRQQSNTEAFF	TGTGCCAGGGGGGACCGGCAACAGAGCAACACTGAAGCTTTCTTT
TRBV30	-	13	TRBJ2-5	once	CAWSSRLGETQYF	TGTGCCTGGAGTTCCCGACTAGGAGAGACCCAGTACTTC
TRBV27	TRBD2	13	TRBJ2-7	-	CASSLGGGYEQYF	TGTGCCAGCAGTTTAGGCGGGGGTTACGAGCAGTACTTC
TRBV5-5	-	15	TRBJ2-2	-	CASSLGPRDTGELFF	TGTGCCAGCAGCTTAGGCCCCAGGGACACCGGGGAGCTGTTTTTT
TRBV7-9	TRBD1	14	TRBJ1-6	once	CASIRQGFNSPLHF	TGTGCCAGCATCCGACAGGGGTTCAATTCACCCCTCCACTTT
TRBV18	TRBD1	14	TRBJ1-4	-	CASSSQGAGEKLFF	TGTGCCAGCTCGTCTCAGGGGGCGGGTGAAAAACTGTTTTTT
TRBV21-1	-	14	TRBJ1-1	-	CASSKVQGAGEAFF	TGTGCCAGCAGCAAAGTTCAGGGGGCTGGGGAGGCTTTCTTT
TRBV24-1	-	15	TRBJ2-3	-	CATSDLPGGADTQYF	TGTGCCACCAGTGATTTACCAGGTGGGGCAGATACGCAGTATTTT
TRBV7-6	TRBD1	15	TRBJ2-7	-	CASSLAGQGKYEQYF	TGTGCCAGCAGCTTAGCGGGACAGGGTAAATACGAGCAGTACTTC
TRBV3-1/TRBV3-2	TRBD2	14	TRBJ2-1	-	CASSQVAGVNEQFF	TGTGCCAGCAGCCAAGTGGCGGGAGTTAATGAGCAGTTCTTC
TRBV6-1	TRBD1	19	TRBJ1-3	few	CASSEASTRRGHSGNTIYF	TGTGCCAGCAGTGAAGCCTCTACGCGCAGGGGGCACTCTGGAAACACCATATATTTT
TRBV27	-	15	TRBJ2-6	-	CASSFSGSGANVLTF	TGTGCCAGCAGTTTCAGTGGCTCTGGGGCCAACGTCCTGACTTTC
TRBV5-1	-	13	TRBJ1-4	-	CASSLGAAEKLFF	TGCGCCAGCAGCTTGGGGGCAGCTGAAAAACTGTTTTTT
TRBV2	-	11	TRBJ1-1	-	CARKGNTEAFF	TGTGCCAGAAAGGGGAACACTGAAGCTTTCTTT
TRBV2	-	15	TRBJ1-4	-	CASSEERGPNEKLFF	TGTGCCAGCAGTGAAGAAAGGGGACCTAATGAAAAACTGTTTTTT
TRBV2	-	10	TRBJ2-5	-	CAWGQETQYF	TGTGCCTGGGGCCAAGAGACCCAGTACTTC
TRBV13	TRBD1	19	TRBJ1-3	-	CASTSSRGRPPSSGNTIYF	TGTGCCAGCACTTCCTCCAGGGGGCGGCCTCCGAGCTCTGGAAACACCATATATTTT